The 15 T cell receptor beta chains below were found in one sample sequenced in a study of OX40 agonist ivuxolimab in advanced cancers. Assay used: immunoSEQ multiplex PCR; TCRdb lists only in-frame clones, some missing. This repertoire shows 35,000 to 40,000 clones, roughly four fifths found once; its top ten account for about 2%. Sample: CD4+ or CD8+ T cells sorted from blood, taken in a trial of the OX40 agonist ivuxolimab. These receptors originate from an adult with an advanced solid tumor such as melanoma, head and neck, liver or kidney cancer.

This rearrangement joins TRBV11-3 to TRBJ2-5; 7 bases line up with TRBD1. Trimming took 5 bases from V and 3 from J; bases not matched to a gene: 3. CDR1 is SGHNT and CDR2 is YENEEA in the germline V gene. CDR3 size: 13 residues. CDR3 sequence (DNA): TGTGCCAGCAGCAGCACAGGGGAAGAGACCCAGTACTTC. Protein: CASSSTGEETQYF.

The chain has TRBV28 and TRBJ2-7, with 9 bases aligning to TRBD2. This CDR3 is 12 amino acids long. With V trimmed by 4 bases and J by 9 bases, 4 bases remained unmatched. Per germline, CDR1 MDHEN and CDR2 SYDVKM. DNA for the CDR3: TGTGCCAGCAGTTCTAGCGGGGTTTGGCAGTACTTC. Its translation is CASSSSGVWQYF.

The chain has TRBV19 and TRBJ2-3; TRBD2 matches at 8 bases. There are 16 residues in the CDR3. From germline, CDR1 is LNHDA and CDR2 SQIVND (reference sequence). With V trimmed by 5 bases and J by 3 bases, 10 bases remained unmatched. This chain's CDR3 is CASSDFRGGKTDTQYF. CDR3 nucleotides: TGTGCCAGTAGTGATTTTCGGGGGGGCAAGACAGATACGCAGTATTTT.

The chain uses TRBV5-1 and TRBJ2-2; 7 positions match TRBD1. CDR1 is SGHRS, CDR2 YFSETQ, per germline. V shed 0 bases and J 0 bases; nucleotides not matched to a gene: 2. The CDR3 loop spans 16 amino acids. CDR3 nucleotide sequence: TGCGCCAGCAGCTTGGGGGGGACAGCGAACACCGGGGAGCTGTTTTTT. Amino acid sequence: CASSLGGTANTGELFF.

This clone turned up a few times. This chain links TRBV11-2 with TRBJ1-1; D not resolved. V was cut by 0 bases and J by 1 base, with 3 bases left in between. In germline, CDR1 is SGHAT, CDR2 FQNNGV. This CDR3 has 13 residues. CDR3 region: CASSLEGNTEAFF. The CDR3 DNA follows: TGTGCCAGCAGCTTAGAAGGGAACACTGAAGCTTTCTTT.

The chain carries TRBV19 and TRBJ2-5, with a possible D match to TRBD2 (5 bases). This CDR3 has 13 amino acids. Germline V gives CDR1 LNHDA, CDR2 SQIVND (reference sequence). V gave up 4 bases and J gave up 5 bases, with 11 bases separating them. The DNA of the CDR3 is TGTGCCAGTAGTAAAGCGGCCCGGGAGACCCAGTACTTC. Encoded protein: CASSKAARETQYF.

This clone was seen just once. This chain connects TRBV27 to TRBJ2-7; no clear D. The CDR3 is 12 amino acids. Germline V gene sequence: CDR1 MNHEY, CDR2 SMNVEV (reference sequence). Deletions cut 0 bases from V and 6 bases from J, with 6 bases between. For the CDR3, the DNA is TGTGCCAGCAGTTTATCGTGGGGCGAGCAGTACTTC. Translating gives CASSLSWGEQYF.

The rearrangement uses TRBV11-3 and TRBJ2-1; D unresolved. The V and J ends lost 1 base and 0 bases respectively, with 4 bases between them. The germline V gene encodes CDR1 SGHNT and CDR2 YENEEA. CDR3 length: 14 residues. The CDR3 nucleotides are TGTGCCAGCAGCTTAGGGGGCTCCTACAATGAGCAGTTCTTC. It yields the protein CASSLGGSYNEQFF.

CDR3 loop: CASSRRTVRLHEKLFF. The CDR3 DNA reads as TGTGCCAGCAGTCGCCGGACAGTCCGGCTCCATGAAAAACTGTTTTTT. The V gene is TRBV28, the J gene TRBJ1-4; TRBD1 is a possible D gene (6 bases). This CDR3 has 16 residues. V was cut by 5 bases and J by 6 bases, with 19 bases left in between. Germline-derived CDR1 and CDR2 are MDHEN and SYDVKM.

This clone was counted a few times. The CDR3, as DNA: TGCAGCGTTGAGCACGGTTCGAACGAGCAGTACTTC. Translation: CSVEHGSNEQYF. The gene calls are TRBV29-1 and TRBJ2-7; D not resolved. Germline V lookup: CDR1 SQVTM, CDR2 ANQGSEA. The CDR3 is 12 residues long. V was cut by 3 bases and J by 5 bases, with 11 bases left in between.

The chain links TRBV6-6 to TRBJ2-2; weak D call: TRBD1 (6 bases). The CDR3 extends over 16 amino acids. Germline V lookup: CDR1 MNHNY, CDR2 SVGAGI (reference sequence). V was cut by 2 bases and J by 0 bases, with 10 bases left in between. Here the CDR3 reads CASSYQGPANTGELFF. The CDR3 DNA follows: TGTGCCAGCAGTTACCAGGGGCCGGCGAACACCGGGGAGCTGTTTTTT.

The chain combines TRBV29-1 with TRBJ2-7; D remains ambiguous. The CDR3 spans 13 residues. The V end lost 6 bases, the J end lost 2 bases, and 14 bases lay between the germline ends. The V gene's germline CDR1 is SQVTM and CDR2 ANQGSEA. CDR3 sequence: CSVDGDGPYEQYF. In DNA, the CDR3 is TGCAGCGTCGATGGAGACGGACCCTACGAGCAGTACTTC.

The CDR3 is CATMTDSGNTIYF. The CDR3 bases are TGTGCCACCATGACAGACTCTGGAAACACCATATATTTT. The V and J genes are TRBV6-6 and TRBJ1-3; D may be TRBD1 (5 bases). The CDR3 runs to 13 residues. CDR1 is MNHNY and CDR2 is SVGAGI in the germline V gene (reference sequence). The V end lost 10 bases, the J end lost 0 bases, and 10 bases lay between the germline ends.

The chain is built from TRBV13 and TRBJ2-7, with a possible D match to TRBD2 (5 bases). Per germline, CDR1 PRHDT and CDR2 FYEKMQ (reference sequence). Trimming stripped 7 bases from V and 4 bases from J, with 14 bases between. The CDR3 spans 13 residues. In DNA form, the CDR3 reads TGTGCCAGCAAAACTAGTCGAAATTACGAGCAGTACTTC. Encoded protein: CASKTSRNYEQYF.

This rearrangement joins TRBV19 to TRBJ1-1; unclear D gene. The CDR3 contains 13 residues. V was cut by 9 bases and J by 2 bases, with 13 bases left in between. CDR1 is LNHDA, CDR2 SQIVND, per germline (reference sequence). The CDR3 is CASPLEPNTEAFF. CDR3 nucleotides: TGTGCCAGCCCCCTGGAGCCCAACACTGAAGCTTTCTTT.